This TCR beta chain was sequenced in a study of cytomegalovirus exposure and HLA in healthy donors. The study's findings and limits: In a later analysis, TCR beta V- and J-gene trimming showed a link to a missense DCLRE1C variant.

A word on this clone: Antigen: not known.

The PCR used 60 Vbeta and 13 Jbeta primers. Assay: immunoSEQ multiplex PCR; the TCRdb copy retains only in-frame clones and omits some. The sample has approximately 170,000 clones, 75% to 90% seen once; the top ten hold 0.95% to 1.5%. This CDR3 region has 17 residues. Germline CDR1 SGHTA, CDR2 FQGTGA. Trimming stripped 0 bases from V and 7 bases from J, with 20 bases between. The chain carries TRBV7-3 and TRBJ2-3; the D gene is possibly TRBD1 (6 bases). Material for sequencing was PBMCs. The TCR originated in a boy aged 2 to 10 in good health and CMV-seronegative. DNA of the CDR3: TGTGCCAGCAGCTTAACGAAGGTGGCAGGGGAGATAAATACGCAGTATTTT. Its protein is CASSLTKVAGEINTQYF.